This entry lists 10 T cell receptor beta chains sequenced from one sample in a study of prognosis after radiotherapy for stage I lung cancer (dated by TCRdb to the early 2020s). Sequenced using an Illumina HiSeq 3000. Two rounds of multiplex PCR were used to amplify the TCR beta CDR3 region from genomic DNA. The first PCR round used primers specific to each TRBV and TRBJ gene, and the primer sequences were filed in Chinese patent CN105087789A. Using fastp at Q25 and MiXCR, TCRdb reprocessed the public reads and kept productive beta chains. Each record represents a unique CDR3 protein, reported with the most common genes and DNA among its rows. The sample data list 45,000 to 70,000 distinct CDR3 sequences, and approximately 26% of these were observed just once. The biggest ten clones account for approximately 8.3% of the sample. The sample consisted of PBMCs, taken before or after stereotactic body radiation therapy (not recorded which). These receptors all stem from a donor older than 45 with non-small cell lung cancer.

This clonotype has a count of ten or more. V usage is TRBV27 and J usage is TRBJ2-3; D gene unclear. In germline, CDR1 is MNHEY, CDR2 SMNVEV (reference sequence). V shed 2 bases and J shed 2 bases, with 8 bases lying between them. The CDR3 is made up of 14 amino acids. This chain's CDR3 is CASSLASFTDTQYF. The CDR3 DNA reads as TGTGCCAGCAGTTTAGCTTCCTTCACAGATACGCAGTATTTT.

This clonotype was detected many times. The chain has TRBV11-2 and TRBJ2-7, with 7 bases aligning to TRBD2. Per germline, CDR1 SGHAT and CDR2 FQNNGV. V trimming: 3 bases; J trimming: 3 bases; junction bases outside the gene matches: 5. The CDR3 spans 14 residues. CDR3 in DNA: TGTGCCAGCAGCTTCCGACGGGAGGACTACGAGCAGTACTTC. It yields the protein CASSFRREDYEQYF.

This clonotype occurred many times. This chain connects TRBV10-3 to TRBJ2-5; TRBD2 matches 10 bases. The CDR3 has 15 residues. V was pared by 4 bases and J by 5 bases, with 7 bases of the junction left unmatched. The germline V gene has CDR1 ENHRY and CDR2 SYGVKD. DNA for the CDR3: TGTGCCATCAGTGCGAAAGCGGGGGGGTGGGAGACCCAGTACTTC. This translates into CAISAKAGGWETQYF.

This clonotype was counted ten times or more. The chain employs TRBV19 and TRBJ1-2, with a possible D match to TRBD1 (5 bases). The germline V and J ends were trimmed by 4 bases and 0 bases, with 15 bases remaining between them. This CDR3 is 16 amino acids long. Germline lookup yields CDR1 LNHDA and CDR2 SQIVND (reference sequence). This chain's CDR3 is CASSRLDRNTNYGYTF. The CDR3 coding sequence is TGTGCCAGTAGTAGACTCGACAGAAATACTAACTATGGCTACACCTTC.

In this sample, this clonotype turned up many times. The chain links TRBV7-9 to TRBJ1-2; the D gene is possibly TRBD1 (5 bases). V was pared by 5 bases and J by 6 bases, with 13 bases between. Germline V gene sequence: CDR1 SEHNR, CDR2 FQNEAQ (reference sequence). The CDR3 loop spans 13 amino acids. Here the CDR3 reads CASSPDEGHGYTF. CDR3 nucleotide sequence: TGTGCCAGCAGCCCCGATGAGGGACATGGCTACACCTTC.

This clonotype was counted many times. The chain uses TRBV5-6 and TRBJ2-7, with D perhaps being TRBD1 or TRBD2 (6 bases each). The germline gives CDR1 SGHDT, CDR2 YYEEEE. The CDR3 has 15 residues. Between the trimmed V and J ends, which lost 5 bases and 2 bases, there was a span of 17 bases. This chain's CDR3 is CASSSTGRSAYEQYF. The CDR3 coding sequence is TGTGCCAGCAGTTCCACAGGGAGGTCGGCCTACGAGCAGTACTTC.

This clonotype appeared many times. The chain is built from TRBV6-2 or TRBV6-3 and TRBJ1-2; 7 bases match TRBD1. CDR3 length: 13 amino acids. CDR1 is MNHEY and CDR2 is SVGEGT in the germline V gene. V gave up 8 bases and J gave up 3 bases; unmatched junction bases: 6. The CDR3: CASRLGGDYGYTF. The CDR3 DNA sequence: TGTGCCAGCCGACTAGGGGGCGACTATGGCTACACCTTC.

This clonotype appeared many times. The rearrangement links TRBV4-1 to TRBJ2-7; no firm D call. Per the germline V gene, CDR1 is MGHRA and CDR2 is YSYEKL. The CDR3 runs to 15 residues. The germline V and J ends were trimmed by 0 bases and 4 bases, with 13 bases remaining between them. The CDR3 DNA is TGCGCCAGCAGCCAAGATTCCAACAGCTGGTACGAGCAGTACTTC. It encodes CASSQDSNSWYEQYF.

This clonotype showed up many times. The rearrangement joins TRBV6-1 to TRBJ1-5; 7 bases are a match to TRBD1. Germline CDR1 is MNHNS and CDR2 is SASEGT. CDR3 size: 15 residues. V dropped 3 bases and J dropped 4; count of bases not matched to a gene: 6. The CDR3 reads CASSEGQTGNQPQHF. In nucleotides, the CDR3 is TGTGCCAGCAGTGAGGGGCAGACAGGGAATCAGCCCCAGCATTTT.

At least ten counts were recorded for this clonotype. The chain uses TRBV12-3 or TRBV12-4 and TRBJ1-1; D gene unclear. V lost 2 bases and J 3 bases, leaving 7 bases between the germline ends. The CDR3 extends over 13 amino acids. DNA for the CDR3: TGTGCCAGCAGTTTATCAGAAGACACTGAAGCTTTCTTT. Its protein is CASSLSEDTEAFF.